This TCR beta chain comes out of a study of T cell repertoires in cytomegalovirus infection. Germline-derived CDR1 and CDR2 are SNHLY and FYNNEI. Trimming shortened V by 7 bases and J by 8 bases, and 21 bases separated the two germline ends. The CDR3 runs 15 residues. TCRdb redid the calling of the reads with MiXCR, one entry per CDR3 protein. Of approximately 630,000 distinct CDR3 sequences in the sample, roughly 26% were seen once. The rearrangement links TRBV2 to TRBJ2-1, with D tentatively TRBD2 (5 bases). This clonotype was obtained from a human donor in good health (CMV status not recorded). Some clones in this sample may be carry-over from other donors' samples. The specimen sequenced was CD8+ T cells from PBMCs. CDR3 sequence: CASTTTSPVIDEQFF. The CDR3 DNA sequence: TGTGCCAGCACCACAACTAGTCCTGTGATCGATGAGCAGTTCTTC. Full variable domain (missing parts from reference TRBV2 and TRBJ2-1): EPEVTQTPSHQVTQMGQEVILRCVPISNHLYFYWYRQILGQKVEFLVSFYNNEISEKSEIFDDQFSVERPDGSNFTLKIRSTKLEDSAMYFCASTTTSPVIDEQFFGPGTRLTVL.